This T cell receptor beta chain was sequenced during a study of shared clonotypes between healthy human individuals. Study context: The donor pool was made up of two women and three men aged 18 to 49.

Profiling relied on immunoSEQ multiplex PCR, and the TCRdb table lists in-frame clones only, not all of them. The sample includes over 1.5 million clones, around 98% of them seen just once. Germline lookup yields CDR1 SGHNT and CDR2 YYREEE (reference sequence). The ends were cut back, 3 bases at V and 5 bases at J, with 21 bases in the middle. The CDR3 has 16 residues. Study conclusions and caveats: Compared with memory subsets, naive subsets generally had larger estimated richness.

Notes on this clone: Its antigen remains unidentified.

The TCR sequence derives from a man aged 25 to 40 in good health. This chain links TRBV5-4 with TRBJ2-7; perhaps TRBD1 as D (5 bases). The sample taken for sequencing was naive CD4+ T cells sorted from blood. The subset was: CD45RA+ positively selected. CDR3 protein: CASSSASGRGRDEQYF. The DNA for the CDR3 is TGTGCCAGCAGCTCCGCTTCAGGTAGGGGTCGGGACGAGCAGTACTTC.